These 2 T cell receptor beta chains were sequenced from one sample in a study of cytomegalovirus exposure and HLA in healthy donors. The study ran its PCR with 60 Vbeta and 13 Jbeta primers. TCRdb's copy holds only in-frame clones and misses some; the assay was immunoSEQ multiplex PCR. Seen in this sample are fewer than 200,000 clones; the ten most common clones hold 1.3%. The sample taken for sequencing was PBMCs. The receptors come from a woman between 55 and 75 years old in good health and CMV-seronegative.

The CDR3: CASRRGQPYEQYF. CDR3 sequence (DNA): TGTGCCAGCAGGCGGGGACAGCCCTACGAGCAGTACTTC. The chain links TRBV2 to TRBJ2-7, with a tentative D call TRBD1 (7 bases). The CDR3 totals 13 residues. Germline V CDR1 and CDR2: SNHLY, FYNNEI. Trimming took 6 bases from V and 2 from J, leaving 11 bases between them.

The chain couples TRBV5-1 to TRBJ2-1; 10 nucleotides align to TRBD1. CDR3 length: 15 residues. CDR1 SGHRS and CDR2 YFSETQ come from the germline V gene. V lost 1 base to trimming and J lost 7 bases; unmatched junction nucleotides: 5. The CDR3 nucleotides are TGCGCCAGCAGCTTGTTGACAGGGGGCTCGAATGAGCAGTTCTTC. Amino acid sequence: CASSLLTGGSNEQFF.